The table lists the clone carrying this TCR beta chain with a few counts. Its antigen is still unknown. Vbeta (60) and Jbeta (13) primers were used in the PCR. TCRdb keeps only in-frame clones here, not all; method: immunoSEQ multiplex PCR. Of about 120,000 clones in the sample, around 67% were seen once. The data were obtained in a study of cytomegalovirus exposure and HLA in healthy donors. The wider study: Unique TCR beta sequences numbering about 100 million came from 150 million to 200 million T cells in an earlier analysis. Genotyping showed approximately 81% of over 350 donors falling in the Caucasian-associated ancestry cluster. Whole-study findings and limits: In vitro data verified a few CMV-associated chains as specific for CMV antigens. Researchers left out some V segments, among them TRBV6-2 and TRBV6-3, as indistinguishable.

Per the germline V gene, CDR1 is SGDLS and CDR2 is YYNGEE. V gave up 4 bases and J gave up 3 bases; unmatched junction bases: 8. The CDR3 length is 16 residues. The source material was PBMCs. This sequence joins TRBV9 and TRBJ2-1, with 9 bases aligning to TRBD2. The source of this sequence is a woman aged 40-49 years in good health and CMV-seronegative. The CDR3 spells CASSTLAGAVYNEQFF. In DNA, the CDR3 is TGTGCCAGCAGCACCTTAGCGGGAGCGGTCTACAATGAGCAGTTCTTC. The entire variable domain, with the rest obtained from reference TRBV9 and TRBJ2-1, is as follows: DSGVTQTPKHLITATGQRVTLRCSPRSGDLSVYWYQQSLDQGLQFLIQYYNGEERAKGNILERFSAQQFPDLHSELNLSSLELGDSALYFCASSTLAGAVYNEQFFGPGTRLTVL.